What follows describes a single T cell receptor beta chain. Its antigen remains unknown. This sample was included in a study of T cell repertoires in cytomegalovirus infection. The overall study: Selected CMV epitopes included recently identified HLA-C-restricted ones as well as well-studied HLA-B-restricted ones. Study-wide points: People with CMV and the relevant HLA were identified by cumulative public TCR beta family frequency. The ex vivo response showed dominance by HLA-C-restricted CMV-specific TCR beta clonotypes.

In TCRdb, the reads were re-called with MiXCR into one record per CDR3 protein. The sample contains roughly 500,000 distinct CDR3 sequences, 25% to 35% of which appear only once. Trimming removed 5 bases at V and 0 bases at J, with 8 bases between. In germline, CDR1 is SGHAT, CDR2 FQNNGV. The CDR3 is 15 amino acids. This TCR derives from a human donor in good health (CMV status not recorded). Some clones in this sample may be carry-over from other donors' samples. This chain connects TRBV11-2 to TRBJ2-6; the D is unclear. This specimen consisted of cultured PBMCs, obtained from culture after CMV antigen stimulation. CDR3 region: CASSQTASGANVLTF. The CDR3 region has the DNA TGTGCCAGCAGCCAGACGGCCTCTGGGGCCAACGTCCTGACTTTC.